These T cell receptor beta chains were read from a single sample in a study of beta chain features in type 1 diabetes. Sequencing was performed with immunoSEQ multiplex PCR; in TCRdb, only in-frame clones are kept and a portion is missing. The table lists about 140,000 clones, about 9.7% of them singletons. The sequencing input was central memory CD4+ T cells from blood. These TCRs come from a woman aged 40 to 55 in good health. CDR3s include the opening cysteine and the closing phenylalanine or tryptophan. The order of the fields is D gene, J gene, clone size, V gene, CDR3 protein, CDR3 DNA. A D gene is named only where the DNA matches it firmly. Clone size is stated in some rows and not others, as once, few, many or a class when expanded.

d_gene: NA
j_gene: TRBJ2-1
abundance: few
v_gene: TRBV5-1
CDR3aa: CASSLSGNEQFF
CDR3nt: TGCGCCAGCAGCTTGTCGGGCAATGAGCAGTTCTTC

d_gene: TRBD1
j_gene: TRBJ1-3
abundance: few
v_gene: TRBV6-5
CDR3aa: CASRRQGSGNTIYF
CDR3nt: TGTGCCAGCAGACGACAGGGGAGTGGAAACACCATATATTTT

d_gene: NA
j_gene: TRBJ2-3
abundance: NA
v_gene: TRBV5-1
CDR3aa: CASSLSPGSDTQYF
CDR3nt: TGCGCCAGCAGCTTGTCCCCCGGGTCAGATACGCAGTATTTT

d_gene: TRBD1
j_gene: TRBJ2-1
abundance: NA
v_gene: TRBV9
CDR3aa: CASSVGVATGFNEQFF
CDR3nt: TGTGCCAGCAGCGTAGGGGTTGCGACAGGGTTTAATGAGCAGTTCTTC

d_gene: TRBD1
j_gene: TRBJ1-5
abundance: few
v_gene: TRBV7-9
CDR3aa: CASSLEGTGGSAQPQHF
CDR3nt: TGTGCCAGCAGCCTAGAGGGAACAGGGGGCTCGGCTCAGCCCCAGCATTTT

d_gene: NA
j_gene: TRBJ2-3
abundance: NA
v_gene: TRBV6-4
CDR3aa: CASSDSGQRDTQYF
CDR3nt: TGTGCCAGCAGTGACTCGGGCCAGCGGGATACGCAGTATTTT

d_gene: NA
j_gene: TRBJ1-2
abundance: few
v_gene: TRBV6-1
CDR3aa: CASSDGSDYGYTF
CDR3nt: TGTGCCAGCAGTGATGGCAGCGACTATGGCTACACCTTC

d_gene: NA
j_gene: TRBJ1-1
abundance: NA
v_gene: TRBV5-1
CDR3aa: CASSVSGRNTEAFF
CDR3nt: TGCGCCAGCAGCGTATCAGGAAGGAACACTGAAGCTTTCTTT

d_gene: TRBD1
j_gene: TRBJ1-1
abundance: NA
v_gene: TRBV5-1
CDR3aa: CASSLADRTGTEAFF
CDR3nt: TGCGCCAGCAGCTTGGCGGACAGGACTGGCACTGAAGCTTTCTTT

d_gene: NA
j_gene: TRBJ2-5
abundance: few
v_gene: TRBV2
CDR3aa: CASSELETQYF
CDR3nt: TGTGCCAGCAGTGAACTGGAGACCCAGTACTTC

d_gene: NA
j_gene: TRBJ1-2
abundance: NA
v_gene: TRBV4-2
CDR3aa: CASSLSESVYTF
CDR3nt: TGTGCCAGCAGCCTTTCCGAGTCCGTCTACACCTTC

d_gene: TRBD1
j_gene: TRBJ2-7
abundance: many
v_gene: TRBV23-1
CDR3aa: CASSQRGPTYEQYF
CDR3nt: TGCGCCAGCAGTCAGAGGGGGCCAACCTACGAGCAGTACTTC

d_gene: NA
j_gene: TRBJ1-1
abundance: NA
v_gene: TRBV9
CDR3aa: CASSVAPRGKSSEAFF
CDR3nt: TGTGCCAGCAGCGTAGCCCCCCGAGGGAAGAGTAGTGAAGCTTTCTTT

d_gene: TRBD2
j_gene: TRBJ2-1
abundance: many
v_gene: TRBV14
CDR3aa: CASSQPWIAGARNEQFF
CDR3nt: TGTGCCAGCAGCCAACCCTGGATAGCGGGGGCCAGGAATGAGCAGTTCTTC

d_gene: NA
j_gene: TRBJ1-4
abundance: NA
v_gene: TRBV7-9
CDR3aa: CASSFSRGGEKLFF
CDR3nt: TGTGCCAGCAGTTTTTCCAGGGGCGGGGAAAAACTGTTTTTT

d_gene: NA
j_gene: TRBJ1-5
abundance: few
v_gene: TRBV10-2
CDR3aa: CASSEKLRRRGLSNQPQHF
CDR3nt: TGCGCCAGCAGTGAGAAACTCAGGAGAAGGGGACTAAGCAATCAGCCCCAGCATTTT

d_gene: NA
j_gene: TRBJ1-2
abundance: NA
v_gene: TRBV5-4
CDR3aa: CASSSPGRRYGYTF
CDR3nt: TGTGCCAGCAGCTCCCCCGGGAGAAGATATGGCTACACCTTC

d_gene: TRBD1
j_gene: TRBJ2-5
abundance: NA
v_gene: TRBV6-1
CDR3aa: CASSLRTGTVETQYF
CDR3nt: TGTGCCAGCAGTTTACGGACAGGGACGGTTGAGACCCAGTACTTC

d_gene: TRBD1
j_gene: TRBJ2-7
abundance: NA
v_gene: TRBV6-1
CDR3aa: CASRPGQGGEQYF
CDR3nt: TGTGCCAGCAGACCGGGACAGGGGGGAGAGCAGTACTTC

d_gene: NA
j_gene: TRBJ1-1
abundance: few
v_gene: TRBV7-9
CDR3aa: CASSTRRGNTEAFF
CDR3nt: TGTGCCAGCAGCACTCGTAGGGGTAACACTGAAGCTTTCTTT

d_gene: NA
j_gene: TRBJ1-5
abundance: NA
v_gene: TRBV5-1
CDR3aa: CASSLESGAGQPQHF
CDR3nt: TGCGCCAGCAGCTTGGAATCCGGAGCGGGTCAGCCCCAGCATTTT

d_gene: NA
j_gene: TRBJ1-5
abundance: few
v_gene: TRBV5-1
CDR3aa: CASSLLGTGGNQPQHF
CDR3nt: TGCGCCAGCAGCTTGTTAGGGACGGGAGGCAATCAGCCCCAGCATTTT

d_gene: TRBD1
j_gene: TRBJ1-2
abundance: few
v_gene: TRBV18
CDR3aa: CASSVRQAQGAGYTF
CDR3nt: TGTGCCAGCTCTGTTAGACAAGCCCAGGGGGCTGGCTACACCTTC

d_gene: NA
j_gene: TRBJ1-2
abundance: NA
v_gene: TRBV7-9
CDR3aa: CASSSTRNYGYTF
CDR3nt: TGTGCCAGCAGCTCGACACGAAACTATGGCTACACCTTC

d_gene: TRBD1
j_gene: TRBJ1-2
abundance: many
v_gene: TRBV29-1
CDR3aa: CSVQGDRGNYGYTF
CDR3nt: TGCAGCGTCCAGGGAGACAGGGGAAACTATGGCTACACCTTC

d_gene: NA
j_gene: TRBJ2-5
abundance: NA
v_gene: TRBV21-1
CDR3aa: CASSSPGLDAPGKETQYF
CDR3nt: TGTGCCAGCAGTTCACCAGGGTTGGACGCGCCCGGAAAAGAGACCCAGTACTTC

d_gene: NA
j_gene: TRBJ1-2
abundance: few
v_gene: TRBV7-2
CDR3aa: CASSTITPGSSGYTF
CDR3nt: TGTGCCAGCAGCACAATAACCCCGGGGTCGAGTGGCTACACCTTC

d_gene: TRBD1
j_gene: TRBJ2-7
abundance: NA
v_gene: TRBV12-5
CDR3aa: CASGLSDRGYEQYF
CDR3nt: TGTGCTAGTGGTTTGTCTGACAGGGGTTACGAGCAGTACTTC

d_gene: NA
j_gene: TRBJ1-5
abundance: NA
v_gene: TRBV19
CDR3aa: CASSINRQGNQPQHF
CDR3nt: TGTGCCAGTAGTATCAATCGGCAGGGAAATCAGCCCCAGCATTTT

d_gene: TRBD1
j_gene: TRBJ2-1
abundance: NA
v_gene: TRBV7-8
CDR3aa: CASNVGTGKNEQFF
CDR3nt: TGTGCCAGCAACGTGGGGACAGGGAAAAATGAGCAGTTCTTC

d_gene: TRBD2
j_gene: TRBJ2-3
abundance: NA
v_gene: TRBV6-6
CDR3aa: CASSPSGGAGTQYF
CDR3nt: TGTGCCAGCAGTCCTAGCGGGGGGGCAGGTACGCAGTATTTT

d_gene: TRBD1
j_gene: TRBJ1-2
abundance: few
v_gene: TRBV13
CDR3aa: CASSLLGQGHYGYTF
CDR3nt: TGTGCCAGCAGCCTTCTAGGACAGGGACACTATGGCTACACCTTC

d_gene: TRBD2
j_gene: TRBJ2-7
abundance: few
v_gene: TRBV19
CDR3aa: CASSGLGSYEQYF
CDR3nt: TGTGCCAGTAGCGGACTAGGGTCCTACGAGCAGTACTTC

d_gene: TRBD2
j_gene: TRBJ2-2
abundance: NA
v_gene: TRBV6-1
CDR3aa: CATMALAGGTGELFF
CDR3nt: TGTGCCACCATGGCCCTAGCGGGGGGCACCGGGGAGCTGTTTTTT

d_gene: NA
j_gene: TRBJ1-5
abundance: few
v_gene: TRBV6-5
CDR3aa: CASSPDNSNQPQHF
CDR3nt: TGTGCCAGCAGCCCCGACAATAGCAATCAGCCCCAGCATTTT

d_gene: TRBD1
j_gene: TRBJ2-2
abundance: NA
v_gene: TRBV11-2
CDR3aa: CASSFGTGGPNTGELFF
CDR3nt: TGTGCCAGCAGCTTTGGGACAGGGGGACCGAACACCGGGGAGCTGTTTTTT

d_gene: TRBD1
j_gene: TRBJ1-6
abundance: NA
v_gene: TRBV25-1
CDR3aa: CASSVGTGESPLHF
CDR3nt: TGTGCCAGCAGTGTAGGGACAGGGGAATCACCCCTCCACTTT